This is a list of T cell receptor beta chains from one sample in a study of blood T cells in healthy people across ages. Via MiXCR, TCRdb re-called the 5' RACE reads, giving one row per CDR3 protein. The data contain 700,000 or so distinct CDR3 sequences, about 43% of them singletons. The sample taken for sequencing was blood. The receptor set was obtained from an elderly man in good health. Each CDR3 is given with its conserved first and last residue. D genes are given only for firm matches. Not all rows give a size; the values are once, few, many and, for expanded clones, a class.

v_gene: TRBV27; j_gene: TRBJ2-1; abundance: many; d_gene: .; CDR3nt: TGTGCCAGCAGACCAGTCGACAGATACAATGAGCAGTTCTTC; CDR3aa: CASRPVDRYNEQFF
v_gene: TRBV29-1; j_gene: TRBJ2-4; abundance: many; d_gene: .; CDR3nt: TGCAGCGTTGAAGAAGGGACAGCCAAAAACATTCAGTACTTC; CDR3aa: CSVEEGTAKNIQYF
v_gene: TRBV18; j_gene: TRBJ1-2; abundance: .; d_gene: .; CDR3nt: TGTGCCAGCTCCCAGTCGGCAGGAGACGCACTTGGTGGCTACACCTTC; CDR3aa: CASSQSAGDALGGYTF
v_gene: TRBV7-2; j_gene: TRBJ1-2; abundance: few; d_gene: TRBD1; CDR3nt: TGTGCCAGCAGCTTAGTCGCAGGGGGTGATGGCTACACCTTC; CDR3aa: CASSLVAGGDGYTF
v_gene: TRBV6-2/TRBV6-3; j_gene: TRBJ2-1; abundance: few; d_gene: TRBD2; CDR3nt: TGTGCCAGCAGTGGGACTAGCGGGAGGGGACATTACAATGGGCAGTTCTTC; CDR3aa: CASSGTSGRGHYNGQFF
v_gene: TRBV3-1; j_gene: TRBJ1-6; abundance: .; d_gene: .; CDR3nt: TGTGCCAGCAGCCCTCTAACCCCAGGAGCGGCCGAATCACCCCTCCACTTT; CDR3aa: CASSPLTPGAAESPLHF
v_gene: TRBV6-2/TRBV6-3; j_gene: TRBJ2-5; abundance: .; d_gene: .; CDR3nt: TGTGCCAGCAGTCTCGGACGGTGCCAAGAGACCCAGTACTTC; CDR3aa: CASSLGRCQETQYF
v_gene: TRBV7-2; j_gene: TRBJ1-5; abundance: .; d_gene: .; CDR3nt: TGTGCCAGCAGCTTAGATTGGGGAGTTCAGCCCCAGCATTTT; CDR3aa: CASSLDWGVQPQHF
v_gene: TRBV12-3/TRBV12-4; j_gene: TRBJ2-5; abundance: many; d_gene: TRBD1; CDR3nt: TGTGCCAGCACTTTTGGGGGACAGGGCCAGACCCAGTACTTC; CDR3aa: CASTFGGQGQTQYF
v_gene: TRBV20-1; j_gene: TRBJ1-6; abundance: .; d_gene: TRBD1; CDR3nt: TGCAGTGCGCGGGACAGGGGGAATTCACCCCTCCACTTT; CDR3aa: CSARDRGNSPLHF
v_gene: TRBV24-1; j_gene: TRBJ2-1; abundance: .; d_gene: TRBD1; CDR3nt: TGTGCCACCAGTGAACGACAGGGATGGAATGAGCAGTTCTTC; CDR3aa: CATSERQGWNEQFF
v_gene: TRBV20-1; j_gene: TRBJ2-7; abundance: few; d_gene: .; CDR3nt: TGCAGTGCCAGGTCCCAGGAATCCGAGCAGTACTTC; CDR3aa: CSARSQESEQYF
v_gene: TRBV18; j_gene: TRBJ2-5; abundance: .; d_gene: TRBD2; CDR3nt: TGTGCCAGCTCACCCGGGGCAGCGGGGAAGACCCAGTACTTC; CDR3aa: CASSPGAAGKTQYF
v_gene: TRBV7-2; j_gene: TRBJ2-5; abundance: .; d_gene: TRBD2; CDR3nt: TGTGCCAGCAGTCCCACTGGTAGCGGGGGGACGGAGACCCAGTACTTC; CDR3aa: CASSPTGSGGTETQYF
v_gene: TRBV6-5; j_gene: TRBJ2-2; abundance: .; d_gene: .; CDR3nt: TGTGCCAGCACTCGGACCGTTAACACCGGGGAGCTGTTTTTT; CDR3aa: CASTRTVNTGELFF
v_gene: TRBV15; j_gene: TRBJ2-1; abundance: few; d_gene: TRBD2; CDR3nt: TGTGCCACCAGCCCGCACGGTACTAGCGGGGGGCTAAACTCCTACAATGAGCAGTTCTTC; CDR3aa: CATSPHGTSGGLNSYNEQFF